These 18 T cell receptor beta chains were sequenced from one sample in a study of vaccination and CD4 T cells after COVID-19. At the Johns Hopkins FTIC core, DNA taken from cultured CD4+ T cells was sequenced by way of the Oncomine TCR Beta short-read assay. TCRdb reprocessed the PCR reads with MiXCR, giving one entry per CDR3 protein. The data contain about 18,000 distinct CDR3 sequences, more than 50% of them seen just once; the ten biggest clones take up approximately 8.7%. Described treatment: roughly ten-day PBMC culture with coronavirus spike peptide pools or control peptides (ViraFEST assay). Their cognate antigens are unknown. Material for sequencing was CD4+ T cells from blood, cultured in vitro. The receptors derive from a human donor who had recovered from COVID-19.

This chain joins TRBV11-3 and TRBJ2-1, with 7 bases matching TRBD1. Germline V gene lookup returns CDR1 SGHNT and CDR2 YENEEA. The V gene end was trimmed by 5 bases and the J gene end by 8 bases; junction bases not matched to a gene: 18. The CDR3 contains 17 residues. This CDR3 reads CASSRNYGTAEGHEQFF. The CDR3 DNA follows: TGTGCCAGCAGCCGGAATTACGGGACAGCCGAGGGTCATGAGCAGTTCTTC.

This clonotype has just a few counts. This chain links TRBV11-2 with TRBJ1-1, with D unresolved. The CDR3 is 13 amino acids. Germline CDR1 reads SGHAT; CDR2 reads FQNNGV. Trimming removed 4 bases at V and 8 bases at J, with 14 bases between. The CDR3 protein is CASSSTSVAEAFF. The CDR3 DNA sequence: TGTGCCAGCAGCTCTACCTCGGTGGCGGAAGCTTTCTTT.

A few counts support this clonotype. The chain's CDR3 is CASSYYGTGLNTEAFF. The CDR3 region has the DNA TGTGCCAGCAGTTACTATGGGACAGGGCTAAACACTGAAGCTTTCTTT. The J gene is TRBJ1-1, the V gene TRBV6-2 or TRBV6-3; 9 nucleotides match TRBD1. Trimming at V came to 1 base and at J to 2 bases, leaving 5 bases not matched to a gene. This CDR3 is built from 16 residues. Looked up from germline, CDR1 is MNHEY and CDR2 is SVGEGT.

In its sample, this clonotype ranks as large (0.1 to 1%). The chain couples TRBV20-1 to TRBJ2-7; TRBD2 aligns across 7 bases. V was clipped by 6 bases and J by 2 bases; unmatched bases: 4. CDR1 is DFQATT, CDR2 SNEGSKA, per germline (reference sequence). CDR3 size: 12 residues. The chain's CDR3 is CSAGLAAYEQYF. CDR3 DNA sequence: TGCAGTGCAGGCCTAGCGGCCTACGAGCAGTACTTC.

The rearrangement joins TRBV20-1 to TRBJ2-1; 10 nucleotides agree with TRBD2. Per the germline V gene, CDR1 is DFQATT and CDR2 is SNEGSKA (reference sequence). The length of the CDR3 is 12 residues. The trim removed 7 bases at V and 10 bases at J, leaving 7 bases unmatched. In DNA, the CDR3 is TGCAGTGTACAACCGGGACTAGCGGAGCAGTTCTTC. Translated: CSVQPGLAEQFF.

The chain uses TRBV24-1 and TRBJ2-3; TRBD2 agrees at 9 bases. The CDR3 sequence is 16 residues long. The J segment lost 7 bases and the V segment lost 0 bases, leaving 7 bases of the junction unmatched. Germline V CDR1 and CDR2: KGHDR, SFDVKD. The DNA for the CDR3 is TGTGCCACCAGTGATTTGCAGCGTAGCGGGAGTTATACGCAGTATTTT. Amino acids: CATSDLQRSGSYTQYF.

J is TRBJ2-3 and V is TRBV6-2 or TRBV6-3, with D possibly called TRBD1 or TRBD2 (6 bases each). Germline lookup yields CDR1 MNHEY and CDR2 SVGEGT. V was shortened by 4 bases and J by 7 bases, with 18 bases between the two germline ends. This CDR3 spans 15 amino acids. CDR3 sequence reads: CASSSPGAPGNTQYF. For the CDR3, the DNA is TGTGCCAGCAGTTCGCCGGGGGCCCCGGGGAATACGCAGTATTTT.

V is TRBV6-1 and J is TRBJ2-3; 10 bases map to TRBD2. The CDR3 extends over 16 amino acids. The J segment lost 2 bases and the V segment lost 7 bases, leaving 9 bases of the junction unmatched. The germline V gene has CDR1 MNHNS and CDR2 SASEGT. CDR3 sequence: CASTQWGTSDTDTQYF. CDR3 nucleotide sequence: TGTGCCAGCACCCAATGGGGGACTAGCGACACAGATACGCAGTATTTT.

The rearrangement joins TRBV10-1 to TRBJ1-1, with 10 nucleotides matching TRBD1. The V and J ends lost 9 bases and 6 bases, in that order; junction bases with no gene match: 28. The CDR3 loop spans 20 amino acids. Germline V gives CDR1 WNHNN, CDR2 SYGVQD (reference sequence). The CDR3 DNA reads as TGCGCCAGTCTTACCGGGACAGGGGAAGGGGGGACCTTTTTAGACCCTGAAGCTTTCTTT. Encoded protein: CASLTGTGEGGTFLDPEAFF.

The rearrangement links TRBV20-1 to TRBJ2-3; D call uncertain. Germline V lookup: CDR1 DFQATT, CDR2 SNEGSKA (reference sequence). The CDR3 sequence is 13 residues long. Trimming removed 1 base at V and 1 base at J, with 6 bases between. The CDR3 coding sequence is TGCAGTGCTAGAGTCTTGGGCACAGATACGCAGTATTTT. Amino acid sequence: CSARVLGTDTQYF.

This clonotype has just a few counts. The CDR3 sequence: CAWSGDSNQPQHF. CDR3 in DNA: TGTGCCTGGAGTGGGGATAGCAATCAGCCCCAGCATTTT. The chain links TRBV30 to TRBJ1-5; D remains unclear. V lost 1 base to trimming and J lost 0 bases, with 4 bases between them. Germline CDR1 and CDR2: GTSNPN and SVGIG (reference sequence). This CDR3 contains 13 residues.

The rearrangement joins TRBV19 to TRBJ1-5, with TRBD1 matching over 7 bases. The germline gives CDR1 LNHDA, CDR2 SQIVND (reference sequence). The CDR3 consists of 18 residues. J was trimmed by 4 bases and V by 1 base; bases with no gene match: 13. This chain's CDR3 is CASSIVYVRTGGNQPQHF. DNA for the CDR3: TGTGCCAGTAGTATAGTGTACGTAAGGACAGGAGGTAATCAGCCCCAGCATTTT. Complete variable domain (other parts from reference TRBV19 and TRBJ1-5): DGGITQSPKYLFRKEGQNVTLSCEQNLNHDAMYWYRQDPGQGLRLIYYSQIVNDFQKGDIAEGYSVSREKKESFPLTVTSAQKNPTAFYLCASSIVYVRTGGNQPQHFGDGTRLSIL.

The chain links TRBV24-1 to TRBJ1-2; perhaps TRBD1 as D (6 bases). The CDR3 consists of 13 residues. Germline V gene sequence: CDR1 KGHDR, CDR2 SFDVKD. V lost 3 bases and J lost 5, with 9 bases in between. Written as DNA, the CDR3 is TGTGCCACCAGTGATCCGGACAGTTATGGCTACACCTTC. Translated: CATSDPDSYGYTF.

This clonotype was detected only a few times. The chain is built from TRBV20-1 and TRBJ1-2; tentative D call: TRBD1 (5 bases). The CDR3 totals 11 residues. Germline V CDR1 and CDR2: DFQATT, SNEGSKA (reference sequence). Trimming left V 6 bases short and J 4 bases short, with 9 bases between. The CDR3 sequence is CSADTFYGYTF. CDR3 in DNA: TGCAGTGCGGACACATTCTATGGCTACACCTTC.

This clonotype was observed a handful of times. The rearrangement uses TRBV27 and TRBJ2-2, with a weak D call TRBD2 (5 bases). V was trimmed by 2 bases and J by 1 base, leaving 11 bases between them. The length of the CDR3 is 16 residues. Per germline, CDR1 MNHEY and CDR2 SMNVEV (reference sequence). CDR3 DNA sequence: TGTGCCAGCAGTTTAAAGGGCGGGCAGAACACCGGGGAGCTGTTTTTT. Translating it yields CASSLKGGQNTGELFF.

V usage is TRBV10-1 and J usage is TRBJ1-1, with TRBD1 identical over 7 bases. Germline assignment: CDR1 WNHNN and CDR2 SYGVQD (reference sequence). This CDR3 is built from 13 residues. V shed 5 bases and J 7 bases; nucleotides not matched to a gene: 7. The CDR3 DNA sequence: TGCGCCAGCAGTCCCCGACAGGGACATGAAGCTTTCTTT. It translates to CASSPRQGHEAFF.

In this sample, this clonotype turned up a few times. In nucleotides, the CDR3 is TGTGCCAGCAGCAAAAAGGGGCCGACGAACACTGAAGCTTTCTTT. It codes for CASSKKGPTNTEAFF. The chain carries TRBV21-1 and TRBJ1-1; TRBD1, the D gene given by the table, was not confirmed from the DNA. TRBV21-1 is described as a pseudogene. This CDR3 contains 15 residues.

This clonotype rates as medium-sized. The rearrangement joins TRBV10-1 to TRBJ1-2; D gene ambiguous. Germline V gives CDR1 WNHNN, CDR2 SYGVQD (reference sequence). Trimming took 5 bases from V and 2 from J, leaving 12 bases between them. The CDR3 spans 14 residues. The CDR3 spells CASSTAGFNYGYTF. Written as DNA, the CDR3 is TGCGCCAGCAGTACGGCGGGGTTCAACTATGGCTACACCTTC.